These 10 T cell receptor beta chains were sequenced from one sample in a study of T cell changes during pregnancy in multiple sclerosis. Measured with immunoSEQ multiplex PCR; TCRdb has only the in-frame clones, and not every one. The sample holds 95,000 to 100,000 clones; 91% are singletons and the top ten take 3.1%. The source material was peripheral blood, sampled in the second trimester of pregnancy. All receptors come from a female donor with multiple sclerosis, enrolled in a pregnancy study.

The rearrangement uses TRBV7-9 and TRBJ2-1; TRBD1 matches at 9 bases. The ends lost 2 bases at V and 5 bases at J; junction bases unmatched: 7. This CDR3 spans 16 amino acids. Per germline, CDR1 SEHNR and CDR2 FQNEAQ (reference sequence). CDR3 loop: CASSLWGGQGNNEQFF. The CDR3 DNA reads TGTGCCAGCAGCTTATGGGGGGGACAGGGAAACAATGAGCAGTTCTTC.

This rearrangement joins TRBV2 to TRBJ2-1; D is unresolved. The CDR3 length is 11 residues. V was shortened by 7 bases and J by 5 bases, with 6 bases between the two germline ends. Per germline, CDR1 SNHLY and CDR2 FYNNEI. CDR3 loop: CASNFHNEQFF. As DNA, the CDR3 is TGTGCCAGCAACTTCCACAATGAGCAGTTCTTC.

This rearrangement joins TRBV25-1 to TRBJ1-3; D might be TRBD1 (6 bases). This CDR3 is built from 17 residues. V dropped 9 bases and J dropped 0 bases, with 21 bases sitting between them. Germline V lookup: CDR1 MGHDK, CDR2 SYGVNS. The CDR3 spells CARMGGGGHHSGNTIYF. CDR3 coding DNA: TGTGCCAGAATGGGCGGGGGGGGACACCACTCTGGAAACACCATATATTTT.

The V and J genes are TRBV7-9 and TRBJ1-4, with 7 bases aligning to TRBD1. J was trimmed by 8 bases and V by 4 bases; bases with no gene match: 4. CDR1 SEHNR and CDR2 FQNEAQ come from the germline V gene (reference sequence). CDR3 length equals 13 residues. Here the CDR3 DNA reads TGTGCCAGCAGCTCACAGGGGAGAGAAAAACTGTTTTTT. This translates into CASSSQGREKLFF.

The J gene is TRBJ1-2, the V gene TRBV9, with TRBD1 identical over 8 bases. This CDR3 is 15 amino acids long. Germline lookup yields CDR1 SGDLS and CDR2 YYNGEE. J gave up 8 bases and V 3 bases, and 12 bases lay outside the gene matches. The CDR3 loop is CASSGHGQGDQGYTF. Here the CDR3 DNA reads TGTGCCAGCAGCGGCCATGGACAGGGAGATCAAGGCTACACCTTC.

CDR3 DNA: TGTGCCAGCAGCCCCTTGTATGGCTACACCTTC. It specifies CASSPLYGYTF. The J gene is TRBJ1-2, the V gene TRBV21-1. TRBV21-1 is assigned pseudogene status. The CDR3 totals 11 residues.

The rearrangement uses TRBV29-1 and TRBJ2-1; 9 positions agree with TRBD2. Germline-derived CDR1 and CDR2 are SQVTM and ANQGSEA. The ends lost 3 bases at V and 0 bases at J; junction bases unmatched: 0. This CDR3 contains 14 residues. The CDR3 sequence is CSVDSGSSYNEQFF. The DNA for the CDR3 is TGCAGCGTTGATAGCGGGAGCTCCTACAATGAGCAGTTCTTC.

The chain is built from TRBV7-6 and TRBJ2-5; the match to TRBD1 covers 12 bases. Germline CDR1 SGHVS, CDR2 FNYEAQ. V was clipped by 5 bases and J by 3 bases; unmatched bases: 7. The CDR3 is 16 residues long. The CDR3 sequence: CASSRDRGRKEETQYF. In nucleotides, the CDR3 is TGTGCCAGCAGCAGGGACAGGGGGCGCAAGGAAGAGACCCAGTACTTC.

CDR3 in DNA: TGTGCCAGCAGCGGAGATAGCGGGATCCAGTTCTTC. The encoded protein is CASSGDSGIQFF. This sequence joins TRBV7-6 and TRBJ2-1, with TRBD2 matching 8 bases. V was pared by 5 bases and J by 13 bases, with 7 bases of the junction left unmatched. Germline values: CDR1 SGHVS, CDR2 FNYEAQ. The CDR3 contains 12 residues.

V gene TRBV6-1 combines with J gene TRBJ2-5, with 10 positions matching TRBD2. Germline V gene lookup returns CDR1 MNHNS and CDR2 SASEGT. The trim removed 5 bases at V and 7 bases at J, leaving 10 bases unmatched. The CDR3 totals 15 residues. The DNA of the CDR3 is TGTGCCAGCAGTCCCCTAGCGGGAGACGAGGGGACCCAGTACTTC. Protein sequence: CASSPLAGDEGTQYF.